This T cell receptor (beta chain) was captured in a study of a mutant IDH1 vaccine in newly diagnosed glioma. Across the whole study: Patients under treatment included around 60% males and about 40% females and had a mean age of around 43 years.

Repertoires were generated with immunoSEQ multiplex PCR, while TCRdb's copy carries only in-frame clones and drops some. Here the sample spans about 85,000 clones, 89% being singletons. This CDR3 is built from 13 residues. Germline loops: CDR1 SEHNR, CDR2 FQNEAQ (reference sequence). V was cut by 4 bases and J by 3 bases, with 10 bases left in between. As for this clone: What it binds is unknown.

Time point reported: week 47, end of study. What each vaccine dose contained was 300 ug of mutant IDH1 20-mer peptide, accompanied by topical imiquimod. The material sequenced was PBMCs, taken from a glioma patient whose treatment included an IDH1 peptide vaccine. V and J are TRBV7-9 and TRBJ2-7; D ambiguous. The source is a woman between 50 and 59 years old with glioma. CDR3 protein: CASSSRIGYEQYF. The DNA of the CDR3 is TGTGCCAGCAGCTCACGGATTGGCTACGAGCAGTACTTC. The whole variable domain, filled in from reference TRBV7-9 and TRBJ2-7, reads DTGVSQNPRHKITKRGQNVTFRCDPISEHNRLYWYRQTLGQGPEFLTYFQNEAQLEKSRLLSDRFSAERPKGSFSTLEIQRTEQGDSAMYLCASSSRIGYEQYFGPGTRLTVT.